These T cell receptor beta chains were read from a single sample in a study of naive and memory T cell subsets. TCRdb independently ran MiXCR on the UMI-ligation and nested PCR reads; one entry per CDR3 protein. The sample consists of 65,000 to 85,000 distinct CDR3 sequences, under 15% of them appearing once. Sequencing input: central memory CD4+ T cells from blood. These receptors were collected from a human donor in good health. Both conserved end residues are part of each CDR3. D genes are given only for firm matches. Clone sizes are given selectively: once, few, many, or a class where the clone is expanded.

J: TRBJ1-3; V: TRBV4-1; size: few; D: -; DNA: TGCGCCAGCAGCCCACAATACTCTGGAAACACCATATATTTT; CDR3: CASSPQYSGNTIYF
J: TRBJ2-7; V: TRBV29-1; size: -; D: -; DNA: TGCACCCCGGGATATAGCGGAACTTTCTACGAGCAGTACTTC; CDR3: CTPGYSGTFYEQYF
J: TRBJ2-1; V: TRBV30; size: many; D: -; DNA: TGTGCCTGGAGTCTGCTCGGTAATCGCGACAATGAGCAGTTCTTC; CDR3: CAWSLLGNRDNEQFF
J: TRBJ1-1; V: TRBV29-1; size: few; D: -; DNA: TGCAGCGTTGTGGAGGGCCTCATGAACACTGAAGCTTTCTTT; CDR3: CSVVEGLMNTEAFF
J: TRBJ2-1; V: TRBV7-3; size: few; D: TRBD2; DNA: TGTGCCAGCAGCTTTTATACGGGAGGGCCGAGGTATGAGCAGTTCTTC; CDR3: CASSFYTGGPRYEQFF
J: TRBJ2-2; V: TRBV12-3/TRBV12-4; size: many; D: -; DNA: TGTGCCAGCAGTCCCGGGACAAACACCGGGGAGCTGTTTTTT; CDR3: CASSPGTNTGELFF
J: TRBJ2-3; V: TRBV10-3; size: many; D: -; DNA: TGTGCCATCAGTCCCGGGCTGACAGAGGTAGATACGCAGTATTTT; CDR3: CAISPGLTEVDTQYF
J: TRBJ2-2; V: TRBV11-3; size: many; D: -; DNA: TGTGCCAGCAGCGCAGGGAGAAACGGGGGGGAGCTGTTTTTT; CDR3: CASSAGRNGGELFF
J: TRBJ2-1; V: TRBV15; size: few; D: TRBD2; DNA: TGTGCCACCAGCCGAGCGGGGCCCGGCTCCTACAATGAGCAGTTCTTC; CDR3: CATSRAGPGSYNEQFF
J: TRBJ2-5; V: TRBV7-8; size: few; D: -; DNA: TGTGCCAGCAGCTCGAGCTGGCGGGATGGGACCCAGTACTTC; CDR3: CASSSSWRDGTQYF
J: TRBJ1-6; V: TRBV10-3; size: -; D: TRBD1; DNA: TGTGCCATCAGTGATGAGGGCAGGGGGGATTCACCCCTCCACTTT; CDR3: CAISDEGRGDSPLHF
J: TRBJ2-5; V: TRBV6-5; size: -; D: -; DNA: TGTGCCAGCAGTTACTCGGGGACCCCAAATGGGGAGACCCAGTACTTC; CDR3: CASSYSGTPNGETQYF
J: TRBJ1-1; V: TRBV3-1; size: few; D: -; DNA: TGTGCCAGCAGCCAAGATCCTTGGAACACTGAAGCTTTCTTT; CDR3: CASSQDPWNTEAFF
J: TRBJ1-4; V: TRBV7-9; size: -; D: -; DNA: TGTGCCAGCAGCTTAGTTAGCGCTCCGAGCGGTGAAAAACTGTTTTTT; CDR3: CASSLVSAPSGEKLFF
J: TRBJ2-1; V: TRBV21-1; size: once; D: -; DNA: TGTGCCAGCAGCAAAAAGGGGGATCGGGCGGGAGGGCCACACAATGAGCAGTTCTTC; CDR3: CASSKKGDRAGGPHNEQFF
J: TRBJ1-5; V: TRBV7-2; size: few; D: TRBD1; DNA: TGTGCCAGCAGCCCCACAGGGGATCAGCCCCAGCATTTT; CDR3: CASSPTGDQPQHF
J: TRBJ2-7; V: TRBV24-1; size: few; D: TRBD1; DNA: TGTGCCACCAGTGATTCCAGACAGGGGGCTTACGAGCAGTACTTC; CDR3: CATSDSRQGAYEQYF
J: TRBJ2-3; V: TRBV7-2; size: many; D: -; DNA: TGTGCCAGCAGTCCCATGGCGGTACACCTGACAGATACGCAGTATTTT; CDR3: CASSPMAVHLTDTQYF